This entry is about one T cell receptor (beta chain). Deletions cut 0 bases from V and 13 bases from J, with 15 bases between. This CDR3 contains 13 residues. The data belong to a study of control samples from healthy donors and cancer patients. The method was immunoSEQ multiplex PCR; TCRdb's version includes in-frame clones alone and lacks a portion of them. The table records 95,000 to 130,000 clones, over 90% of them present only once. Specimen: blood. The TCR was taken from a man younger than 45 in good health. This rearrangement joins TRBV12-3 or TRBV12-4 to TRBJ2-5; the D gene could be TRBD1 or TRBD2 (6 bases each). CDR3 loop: CASSLAPPGAPYF. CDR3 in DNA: TGTGCCAGCAGTTTAGCCCCCCCGGGGGCCCCGTACTTC.